The sequence of this TCR beta chain was determined in a study of CD8 T cells in ankylosing spondylitis. Notes on the study in general: Certain motif variants had earlier been reported in reactive arthritis synovial fluid and blood. As for the disease-linked clones, they showed a CD8+ phenotype and occurred at relatively low frequencies in peripheral blood. Seemingly distinctive of ankylosing spondylitis blood was a TCR beta motif formed by eight highly homologous variants. Matched synovial fluid from ankylosing spondylitis patients was reported to be enriched for disease-linked clones.

CDR1 and CDR2 (germline): SGHRS, YFSETQ. Trimming took off 6 bases at V and 3 bases at J, with 12 bases between the two ends. CDR3 length equals 13 residues. There are a few counts of this clonotype. Its antigen remains unknown. Making use of molecular barcodes, quantitative 5'-RACE generated TCR beta libraries. TCRdb itself ran the 5' RACE reads through MiXCR, one entry per CDR3 protein. The data contain 350,000 to 550,000 distinct CDR3 sequences, roughly 27% of them singletons. V gene TRBV5-1 combines with J gene TRBJ2-5; maybe TRBD2 (5 bases). This clonotype originated in a male donor with ankylosing spondylitis. Sequencing input: blood, either unsorted or a sorted T cell fraction (not recorded which). The CDR3 nucleotides are TGCGCCAGCACCCTCGGGCGGGAAGAGACCCAGTACTTC. Translating gives CASTLGREETQYF.